These 12 T cell receptor beta chains came from one sample sequenced in a study of spatial heterogeneity in lung cancer. The time point here: sample taken at primary tumor resection. Whole RNA, isolated from tumor, nontumor lung or frozen PBMC, was sequenced without prior sorting. A single record per CDR3 protein comes from TCRdb applying MiXCR to the 5' RACE reads. The data show roughly 36,000 distinct CDR3 sequences, 5.8% seen once. The sequences come from PBMCs, collected at surgery. The receptors derive from a male donor with early-stage non-small cell lung cancer.

This clonotype has ten or more counts. V usage is TRBV2 and J usage is TRBJ1-1; D uncertain. The CDR3 extends over 9 amino acids. Germline V gene lookup returns CDR1 SNHLY and CDR2 FYNNEI. V gave up 10 bases and J gave up 7 bases, with 7 bases separating them. CDR3 region: CAMGYEAFF. In DNA, the CDR3 is TGTGCCATGGGGTATGAAGCTTTCTTT.

The J gene is TRBJ2-1, the V gene TRBV24-1; the match to TRBD2 covers 13 bases. CDR3 length: 16 residues. With V trimmed by 5 bases and J by 4 bases, 4 bases remained unmatched. Germline values: CDR1 KGHDR, CDR2 SFDVKD. The CDR3 sequence is CATSVLTSGGYNEQFF. The CDR3 nucleotides are TGTGCCACCAGTGTCCTGACTAGCGGGGGGTACAATGAGCAGTTCTTC.

The sample holds many counts of this clonotype. The V gene is TRBV10-3, the J gene TRBJ1-1; no firm D call. This CDR3 has 14 amino acids. CDR1 ENHRY and CDR2 SYGVKD come from the germline V gene. Trimming took off 7 bases at V and 4 bases at J, with 16 bases between the two ends. The DNA for the CDR3 is TGTGCCATCACCAGAATCCCGGGGAGCACTGAAGCTTTCTTT. It encodes CAITRIPGSTEAFF.

At least ten counts were recorded for this clonotype. V usage is TRBV20-1 and J usage is TRBJ2-4, with 15 bases identical to TRBD2. This CDR3 is built from 19 residues. J gave up 0 bases and V 2 bases, and 8 bases lay outside the gene matches. The V gene's germline CDR1 is DFQATT and CDR2 SNEGSKA (reference sequence). CDR3 coding DNA: TGCAGTGCTAGACCCGGGACTAGCGGGGGGCCCCTAGCCAAAAACATTCAGTACTTC. Its protein is CSARPGTSGGPLAKNIQYF.

This clonotype was observed at least ten times. This chain links TRBV7-2 with TRBJ2-1; D might be TRBD2 (5 bases). CDR3 length: 14 residues. CDR1 is SGHTA and CDR2 is FQGNSA in the germline V gene. The V and J ends lost 2 bases and 5 bases respectively, with 10 bases between them. As DNA, the CDR3 is TGTGCCAGCAGCTTAAGCGGAACCAACAATGAGCAGTTCTTC. Translated, it gives CASSLSGTNNEQFF.

This clonotype was seen ten or more times. The rearrangement links TRBV7-8 to TRBJ2-4; D remains ambiguous. The V gene's germline CDR1 is SGHVS and CDR2 FQNEAQ. This CDR3 has 11 residues. The V and J ends lost 1 base and 10 bases respectively, with 5 bases between them. DNA of the CDR3: TGTGCCAGCAGCTTAGGACAAATTCAGTACTTC. Translation: CASSLGQIQYF.

This clonotype was detected ten times or more. The chain uses TRBV12-3 or TRBV12-4 and TRBJ2-5; D gene ambiguous. The CDR3 contains 13 residues. Trimming left V 3 bases short and J 3 bases short, with 8 bases between. The CDR3: CASSLFRKETQYF. CDR3 DNA: TGTGCCAGCAGTTTGTTTAGGAAAGAGACCCAGTACTTC.

This clonotype was picked up many times. The chain couples TRBV5-6 to TRBJ2-5; D gene unclear. V lost 0 bases, J lost 5 bases, and 8 bases lay in between. CDR1 SGHDT and CDR2 YYEEEE come from the germline V gene. This CDR3 has 13 residues. The chain's CDR3 is CASSLARLETQYF. The CDR3 bases are TGTGCCAGCAGCTTGGCCAGACTGGAGACCCAGTACTTC.

This clonotype was seen at least ten times. This sequence joins TRBV20-1 and TRBJ2-5; D is uncertain. Germline CDR1 DFQATT, CDR2 SNEGSKA (reference sequence). Trimming stripped 5 bases from V and 5 bases from J, with 21 bases between. CDR3 size: 15 residues. The DNA of the CDR3 is TGCAGTGCTTACTCAGAGGACCGTGCCGGGGAGACCCAGTACTTC. Its protein product is CSAYSEDRAGETQYF.

The chain links TRBV20-1 to TRBJ2-3; no definite D call. The CDR3 length is 14 residues. CDR1 and CDR2 (germline): DFQATT, SNEGSKA (reference sequence). Trimming shortened V by 6 bases and J by 0 bases, and 13 bases separated the two germline ends. CDR3 loop: CSAENPGSTDTQYF. For the CDR3, the DNA is TGCAGTGCAGAGAATCCAGGTAGCACAGATACGCAGTATTTT.

In this sample, this clonotype turned up many times. The CDR3 DNA is TGTGCCACCAGTAGTGGGAGGGACAGGAGGTACCAAGAGACCCAGTACTTC. This codes for CATSSGRDRRYQETQYF. The chain couples TRBV24-1 to TRBJ2-5, with a possible D match to TRBD1 (8 bases). Germline assignment: CDR1 KGHDR and CDR2 SFDVKD. V lost 6 bases, J lost 0 bases, and 19 bases lay in between. The CDR3 sequence is 17 residues long.

This clonotype was counted many times. The CDR3 DNA is TGTGCCAGCAGCTTAGGCAGGGTCTATGGCTACACCTTC. Translation: CASSLGRVYGYTF. The chain recombines TRBV7-2 with TRBJ1-2, with D possibly TRBD1 on 5 matching bases. There are 13 residues in the CDR3. V was trimmed by 1 base and J by 4 bases, leaving 7 bases between them. The germline CDR1 and CDR2 sequences are SGHTA and FQGNSA.